This T cell receptor (beta chain) derives from a study of blood T cell repertoires in COVID-19. Turning to the study itself: The study drew acute and convalescent COVID-19 samples from the United States, Italy and Spain. Sources were T cells, B-cell-depleted T cells, or PBMCs; the material itself was cDNA or gDNA.

Produced via immunoSEQ multiplex PCR; TCRdb's table is partial and in-frame only. The data contain roughly 110,000 clones, under 90% of them singletons. With 4 bases clipped from V and 5 bases from J, the junction kept 13 bases outside the gene matches. Germline V gives CDR1 MGHRA, CDR2 YSYEKL. There are 16 residues in the CDR3. The V gene is TRBV4-1, the J gene TRBJ2-5; 7 bases align to TRBD2. The receptor's source is a woman aged 60-75 years with acute or convalescent COVID-19. Sequencing used peripheral blood. This chain's CDR3 is CASSRSSGGRGETQYF. The DNA of the CDR3 is TGCGCCAGCAGCCGGAGTTCGGGGGGACGTGGGGAGACCCAGTACTTC.